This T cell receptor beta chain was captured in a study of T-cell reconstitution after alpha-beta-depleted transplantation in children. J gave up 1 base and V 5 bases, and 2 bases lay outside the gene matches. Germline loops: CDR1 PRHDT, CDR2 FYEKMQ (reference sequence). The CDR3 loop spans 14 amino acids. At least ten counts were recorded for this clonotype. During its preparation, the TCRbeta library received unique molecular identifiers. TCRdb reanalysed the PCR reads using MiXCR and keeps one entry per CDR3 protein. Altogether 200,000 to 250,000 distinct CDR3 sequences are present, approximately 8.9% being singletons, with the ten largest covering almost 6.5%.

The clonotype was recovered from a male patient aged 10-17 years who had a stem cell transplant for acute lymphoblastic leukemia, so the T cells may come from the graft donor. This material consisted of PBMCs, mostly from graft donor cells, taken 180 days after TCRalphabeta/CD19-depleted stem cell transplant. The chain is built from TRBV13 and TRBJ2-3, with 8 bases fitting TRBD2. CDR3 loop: CASSATSGTDTQYF. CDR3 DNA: TGTGCCAGCAGCGCGACTAGCGGCACAGATACGCAGTATTTT.